This T cell receptor (beta chain) was identified during a study of regulatory T cells in long-lasting Graves disease. Overall study results and limits: Persistent disease exhibited a predilection for TRBV28, TRBJ1-2 and TRBJ2-5.

This clonotype was picked up a small number of times. Its specificity is unknown. Arm-PCR of CDR3 regions with iRepertoire HTBI primers generated TCR beta libraries. Via MiXCR, TCRdb re-called the multiplex PCR reads, giving one row per CDR3 protein. The repertoire holds over 450,000 distinct CDR3 sequences, with roughly 21% as singletons. Specified time point: persistent/refractory GD, antithyroid drugs over 5 years with positive TRAb. PBMC-derived RNA was used for the TCR library. Germline V gene data show CDR1 as MNHEY and CDR2 as SVGAGI. V lost 1 base and J lost 6, with 16 bases in between. This CDR3 has 15 amino acids.

V and J are TRBV6-5 and TRBJ2-7, with D perhaps matching TRBD1 or TRBD2 (5 bases each). The sequence came from a female donor with Graves disease. The starting material was peripheral blood mononuclear cells (PBMCs), obtained when the disease was refractory, from a patient treated with antithyroid drugs. The CDR3 reads CASSYLGTATAEQYF. CDR3 in DNA: TGTGCCAGCAGTTACTTGGGGACGGCGACCGCCGAGCAGTACTTC.